The 10 T cell receptor beta chains listed next were all sequenced from one sample in a study of brain T cells in children with intractable seizures. The assay was immunoSEQ multiplex PCR, and TCRdb's table has in-frame clones only and misses some. The sample has roughly 110,000 clones, 94% seen once. This specimen was peripheral blood, taken at surgery. The receptors shown here come from a boy under two years old with hemimegalencephaly and intractable seizures.

This clone was observed a single time. The V call is TRBV19, the J call TRBJ1-2; TRBD1 agrees at 8 bases. The CDR3 totals 14 residues. Germline lookup yields CDR1 LNHDA and CDR2 SQIVND (reference sequence). Unmatched junction bases numbered 4, after V lost 3 bases and J lost 4 bases. CDR3 sequence: CASSIDRGIYGYTF. In DNA form, the CDR3 reads TGTGCCAGTAGTATCGACAGGGGCATCTATGGCTACACCTTC.

This chain links TRBV19 with TRBJ2-1; 8 positions match TRBD2. The germline CDR1 and CDR2 sequences are LNHDA and SQIVND (reference sequence). The CDR3 contains 13 residues. Trimming at V came to 4 bases and at J to 4 bases, leaving 0 bases not matched to a gene. The CDR3 here is CASSRLAYNEQFF. CDR3 nucleotides: TGTGCCAGTAGTAGACTAGCGTACAATGAGCAGTTCTTC.

This chain links TRBV12-5 with TRBJ1-5; no definite D call. Trimming pared 0 bases from V and 7 bases from J, leaving 7 bases between. This CDR3 is built from 13 residues. In germline, CDR1 is LGHNT, CDR2 FRNRAP. As DNA, the CDR3 is TGTGCTAGTGGTTTGGTAGGACCCCAGCCCCAGCATTTT. Translating gives CASGLVGPQPQHF.

The CDR3 here is CATSRGLAGDTGELFF. The CDR3 DNA follows: TGTGCCACCAGCAGAGGACTAGCGGGAGACACCGGGGAGCTGTTTTTT. The gene calls are TRBV15 and TRBJ2-2, with TRBD2 matching 12 bases. Germline V gives CDR1 LNHNV, CDR2 YYDKDF (reference sequence). After removal of 1 base from V and 3 bases from J, the junction contained 0 bases not matched to a gene. This CDR3 is built from 16 residues.

For this clone: The junction differs from germline at one of its ends, possibly a read error. The CDR3, as DNA: TGTGCCAGCAGTGAAGGTACTTTTGTACGCCAGTATAGGCGGGAGTCAGTCTTC. It specifies CASSEGTFVRQYRRESVF. The chain is built from TRBV6-1 and TRBJ2-1; 7 bases line up with TRBD2. Germline lookup yields CDR1 MNHNS and CDR2 SASEGT. The CDR3 runs 18 residues.

The rearrangement links TRBV20-1 to TRBJ1-6; 10 nucleotides align to TRBD1. Looked up from germline, CDR1 is DFQATT and CDR2 is SNEGSKA (reference sequence). Trimming removed 3 bases from V and 7 bases from J; junction bases left unmatched: 12. The CDR3 length is 17 residues. CDR3 bases: TGCAGTGCTAGTGGGGGACAGGGGTCGGTAGAGAATTCACCCCTCCACTTT. This encodes CSASGGQGSVENSPLHF.

This clone appeared a few times. This chain uses TRBV18 with TRBJ2-7; D uncertain. This CDR3 is 11 amino acids long. In germline, CDR1 is KGHSH, CDR2 LQKENI. V shed 4 bases and J shed 4 bases, with 5 bases lying between them. This CDR3 reads CASSQGYEQYF. CDR3 DNA: TGTGCCAGCTCACAGGGTTACGAGCAGTACTTC.

This chain uses TRBV7-9 with TRBJ1-1; D gene ambiguous. CDR1 is SEHNR and CDR2 is FQNEAQ in the germline V gene (reference sequence). The CDR3 has 14 residues. V shed 1 base and J shed 3 bases, with 9 bases lying between them. The CDR3 sequence is CASSLVEVHTEAFF. CDR3 nucleotides: TGTGCCAGCAGCTTAGTCGAGGTTCACACTGAAGCTTTCTTT.

The V and J genes are TRBV6-6 and TRBJ1-2; TRBD1 might be the D (6 bases). The CDR3 has 13 amino acids. V lost 8 bases and J lost 2, with 12 bases in between. Per germline, CDR1 MNHNY and CDR2 SVGAGI (reference sequence). CDR3 bases: TGTGCCAGCGTGCAGGGGATAAACTATGGCTACACCTTC. It yields the protein CASVQGINYGYTF.

This rearrangement joins TRBV10-3 to TRBJ2-5; 9 bases line up with TRBD2. This CDR3 has 13 residues. V gave up 5 bases and J gave up 3 bases; unmatched junction bases: 1. The germline V gene encodes CDR1 ENHRY and CDR2 SYGVKD. CDR3 protein: CAISRLAEETQYF. CDR3 sequence (DNA): TGTGCCATCAGTAGACTAGCGGAAGAGACCCAGTACTTC.